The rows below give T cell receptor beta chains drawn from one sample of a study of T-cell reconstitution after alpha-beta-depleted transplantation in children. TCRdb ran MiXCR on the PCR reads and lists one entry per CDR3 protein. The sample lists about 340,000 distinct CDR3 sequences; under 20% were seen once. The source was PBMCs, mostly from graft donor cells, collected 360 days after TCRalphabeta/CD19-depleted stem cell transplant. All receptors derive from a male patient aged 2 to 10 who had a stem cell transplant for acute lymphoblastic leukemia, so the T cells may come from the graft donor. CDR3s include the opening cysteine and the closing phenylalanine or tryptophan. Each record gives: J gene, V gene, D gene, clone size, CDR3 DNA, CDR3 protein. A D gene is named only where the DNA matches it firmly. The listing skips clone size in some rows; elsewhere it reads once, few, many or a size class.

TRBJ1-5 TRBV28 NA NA TGTGCCAGCGCCCTCATGGGGAATCAGCCCCAGCATTTT CASALMGNQPQHF
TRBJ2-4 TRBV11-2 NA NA TGTGCCAGCGAGGGACTGGGCATTCAGTACTTC CASEGLGIQYF
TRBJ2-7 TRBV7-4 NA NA TGTGCCAGCAGCTTAGGAGTCACTAGAATCGGCTACGAGCAGTACTTC CASSLGVTRIGYEQYF
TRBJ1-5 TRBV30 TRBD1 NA TGTGCCTGGAGTGTCGACCCGCAGGGGGGCAATCAGCCCCAGCATTTT CAWSVDPQGGNQPQHF
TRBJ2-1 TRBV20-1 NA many TGCAGTGCTAGAGATACCCTAGCCCTCTACAATGAGCAGTTCTTC CSARDTLALYNEQFF
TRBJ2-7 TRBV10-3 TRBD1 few TGTGCCACCTCGGACAGGGGATTCGACTACGAGCAGTACTTC CATSDRGFDYEQYF
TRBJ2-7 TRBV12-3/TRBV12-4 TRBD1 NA TGTGCCAGCAGTTTTAGGACAGGGGCCAACGAGCAGTACTTC CASSFRTGANEQYF
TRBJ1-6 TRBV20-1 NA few TGCAGTGCTAGAGACAGGTCTGGTTCACCCCTCCACTTT CSARDRSGSPLHF
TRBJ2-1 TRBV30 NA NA TGTGCCTGGACTCACGGGAGAGGGGTCAATGAGCAGTTCTTC CAWTHGRGVNEQFF
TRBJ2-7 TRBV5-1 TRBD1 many TGCGCCAGCAGCTCGACCGGGACAGCGACCTACGAGCAGTACTTC CASSSTGTATYEQYF
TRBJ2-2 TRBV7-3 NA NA TGTGCCAGCAGCTCTGGTCCCGGGACAAGAAACACCGGGGAGCTGTTTTTT CASSSGPGTRNTGELFF
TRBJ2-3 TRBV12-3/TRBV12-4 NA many TGTGCCAGCAGCTCGATAGATACGCAGTATTTT CASSSIDTQYF
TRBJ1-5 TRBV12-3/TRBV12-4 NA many TGTGCCAGCAGAAAGGACAGCAATCAGCCCCAGCATTTT CASRKDSNQPQHF
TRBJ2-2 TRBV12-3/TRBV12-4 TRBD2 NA TGTGCCAGCAGTTCAGGACTAGCGGGAGCCGCGGGCACCGGGGAGCTGTTTTTT CASSSGLAGAAGTGELFF
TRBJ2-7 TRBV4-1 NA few TGCGCCAGCAGCGCCGGACCGGCCTGGGAGCAGTACTTC CASSAGPAWEQYF
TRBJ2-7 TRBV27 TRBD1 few TGTGCCAGCAGTTTAGCAGGGACAGGTATCTACGAGCAGTACTTC CASSLAGTGIYEQYF
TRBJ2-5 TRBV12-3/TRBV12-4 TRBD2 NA TGTGCCAGCAGTTTAAGATTAGGGCTAGCGGGAGCAACCCAGTACTTC CASSLRLGLAGATQYF
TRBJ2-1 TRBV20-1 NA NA TGCAGTGCTAGAGATCATAAGCGGGTTTTCAATGAGCAGTTCTTC CSARDHKRVFNEQFF
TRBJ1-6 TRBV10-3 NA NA TGTGCCATCAGTGAGGGGGGGTTCAATTCACCCCTCCACTTT CAISEGGFNSPLHF
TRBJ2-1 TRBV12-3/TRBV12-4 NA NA TGTGCCAGCAGCCCCTTCAGCTCAGATGAGCAGTTCTTC CASSPFSSDEQFF
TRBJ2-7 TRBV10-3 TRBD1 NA TGTGCCATCGGATTAGTGGGGTCAGGACAGGGTACCTACGAGCAGTACTTC CAIGLVGSGQGTYEQYF
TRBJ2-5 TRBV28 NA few TGTGCCAGCAGTTTATGGACGGCGGTGCGAGAGACCCAGTACTTC CASSLWTAVRETQYF
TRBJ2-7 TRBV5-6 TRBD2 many TGTGCCAGCAGCTTTACCGGGAGGGCCGGCTACGAGCAGTACTTC CASSFTGRAGYEQYF
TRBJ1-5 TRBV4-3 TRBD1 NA TGCGCCAGCAGCCAGGACAGGGTAGCGGGTCAGCCCCAGCATTTT CASSQDRVAGQPQHF
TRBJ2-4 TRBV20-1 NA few TGCAGTGCTAGTGGCCAATTAAACATTCAGTACTTC CSASGQLNIQYF
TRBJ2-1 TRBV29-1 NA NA TGCAGCGTTGAAGAGGTGTTATCGAATGAGCAGTTCTTC CSVEEVLSNEQFF
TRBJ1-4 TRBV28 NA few TGTGCCAGCAGTCCTGGACTGTCTCGGTATGAAAAACTGTTTTTT CASSPGLSRYEKLFF
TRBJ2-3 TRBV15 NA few TGTGCCACCAGCAGAGATCGCCTAGCAACAGATACGCAGTATTTT CATSRDRLATDTQYF
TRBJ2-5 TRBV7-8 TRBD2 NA TGTGCCAGCAGCTTAGGGGGACTAGTCAAAGAGACCCAGTACTTC CASSLGGLVKETQYF
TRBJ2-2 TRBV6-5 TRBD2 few TGTGCCAGCAGTTACTCGATAGTTCGCCTAGCGGCCGGGGAGCTGTTTTTT CASSYSIVRLAAGELFF
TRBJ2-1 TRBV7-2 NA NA TGTGCCAGCAGCCCCCCCTTGGCTCCCATAGCCTACAATGAGCAGTTCTTC CASSPPLAPIAYNEQFF
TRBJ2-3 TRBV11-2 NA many TGTGCCAGCAGCTTAGAGCGGACAGATACGCAGTATTTT CASSLERTDTQYF
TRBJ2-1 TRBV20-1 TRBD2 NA TGCAGTGCTAGCGATATAGCGGGAGGGCCTGATGAGCAGTTCTTC CSASDIAGGPDEQFF
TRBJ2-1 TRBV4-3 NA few TGCGCCAGCAGCCAAGAAACCGGGGTGGGTGAGCAGTTCTTC CASSQETGVGEQFF
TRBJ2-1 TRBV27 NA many TGTGCCAGCAGTTACACACCGGGAGCGCACGAGCAGTTCTTC CASSYTPGAHEQFF
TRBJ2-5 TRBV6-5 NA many TGTGCCAGCACCTCCGCTGGAGAGACCCAGTACTTC CASTSAGETQYF
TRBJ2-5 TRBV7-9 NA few TGTGCCAGCGAGGGTTTGGAGACCCAGTACTTC CASEGLETQYF
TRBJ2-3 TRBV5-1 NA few TGCGCCAGCAGCCACCCCGGGGCTGCGTTCTTCGGCACAGATACGCAGTATTTT CASSHPGAAFFGTDTQYF
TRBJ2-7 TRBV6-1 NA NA TGTGCCAGCATTGGGGCAGGGGCTACCCACTACGAGCAGTACTTC CASIGAGATHYEQYF
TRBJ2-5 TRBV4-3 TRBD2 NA TGCGCCAGCAGCCAAGGAGGGACTAGCGGCCCTCAGGAGACCCAGTACTTC CASSQGGTSGPQETQYF
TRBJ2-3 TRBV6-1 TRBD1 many TGTGCCAGCAGTGAACTCGGGACAGGGAGACATACGCAGTATTTT CASSELGTGRHTQYF
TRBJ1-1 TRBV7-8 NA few TGTGCCAGCAGCTCCAACGCCGGGCTGAACACTGAAGCTTTCTTT CASSSNAGLNTEAFF
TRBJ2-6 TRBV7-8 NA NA TGTGCCAGCAACCTACTAGCAGTTACTGGGGCCAACGTCCTGACTTTC CASNLLAVTGANVLTF
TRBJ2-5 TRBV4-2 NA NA TGTGCCAGCAGCCAACGGGAACAGGGCCAAGAGACCCAGTACTTC CASSQREQGQETQYF
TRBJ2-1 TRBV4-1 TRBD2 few TGCGCCAGCAGCCACCCAAAGGGACTAGCGGGAGATCTCAATGAGCAGTTCTTC CASSHPKGLAGDLNEQFF
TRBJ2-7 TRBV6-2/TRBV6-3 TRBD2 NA TGTGCCAGCAGTTACTGGCGGGAGTTTGGCTACGAGCAGTACTTC CASSYWREFGYEQYF
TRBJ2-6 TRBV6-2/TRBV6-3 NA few TGTGCCAGCAGTTATTTCGGGGGTGGGGCCAACGTCCTGACTTTC CASSYFGGGANVLTF
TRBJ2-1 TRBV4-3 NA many TGCGCCAGCAGCCCTCGGGAGATCACCTACAATGAGCAGTTCTTC CASSPREITYNEQFF
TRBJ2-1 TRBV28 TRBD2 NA TGTGCCAGCAGTTTTAGCGGGAGGGGCTACAATGAGCAGTTCTTC CASSFSGRGYNEQFF
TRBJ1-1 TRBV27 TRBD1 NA TGTGCCAGCAGTAACAGGGGAAACACTGAAGCTTTCTTT CASSNRGNTEAFF
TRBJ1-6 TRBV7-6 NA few TGTGCCAGCAGCCCCAACCCATATAATTCACCCCTCCACTTT CASSPNPYNSPLHF
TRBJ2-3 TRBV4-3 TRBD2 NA TGCGCCAGCAGCCAAGCGGTAGCGGGAGGAGGAGATACGCAGTATTTT CASSQAVAGGGDTQYF